Below, 30 T cell receptor beta chains from the same sample are listed, as sequenced in a study of identical twins. One entry per CDR3 protein results from TCRdb running MiXCR on the 5' RACE reads. This sample carries around 100,000 distinct CDR3 sequences, 5.9% of them seen once, and the ten largest clones take over 9.5%. The sample comprised memory T cells sorted from blood. The source of these receptors is a woman in her forties or fifties in good health.

This clonotype was observed at least ten times. V usage is TRBV4-2 and J usage is TRBJ1-3, with D possibly being TRBD1 (5 bases). Germline CDR1 reads LGHNA; CDR2 reads YNFKEQ. Trimming removed 0 bases from V and 0 bases from J, with 9 bases in between. The CDR3 is 16 residues long. CDR3 bases: TGTGCCAGCAGCCAAGAAACGACAGACTCTGGAAACACCATATATTTT. Amino acid sequence: CASSQETTDSGNTIYF.

The CDR3 is CASSRASDQETQYF. CDR3 DNA sequence: TGTGCCAGCAGCAGAGCTAGCGACCAAGAGACCCAGTACTTC. This chain joins TRBV7-2 and TRBJ2-5, with D perhaps TRBD2 (6 bases). The length of the CDR3 is 14 residues. Trimming stripped 5 bases from V and 0 bases from J, with 10 bases between. In germline, CDR1 is SGHTA, CDR2 FQGNSA.

This clonotype was counted ten times or more. The chain's CDR3 is CSAGTSGTRGNEQFF. CDR3 bases: TGCAGTGCTGGGACTAGCGGGACACGGGGAAATGAGCAGTTCTTC. V and J are TRBV20-1 and TRBJ2-1, with 13 nucleotides matching TRBD2. The CDR3 is 15 residues long. J lost 7 bases, V lost 5 bases, and 8 bases had no gene match. Germline CDR1 and CDR2: DFQATT and SNEGSKA (reference sequence).

Only a few counts were recorded for this clonotype. J is TRBJ2-5 and V is TRBV12-5, with D unclear. The CDR3 is made up of 11 amino acids. Trimming removed 1 base at V and 5 bases at J, with 2 bases between. The V gene's germline CDR1 is LGHNT and CDR2 FRNRAP. CDR3 nucleotides: TGTGCTAGTGGTTTGGCCGAGACCCAGTACTTC. It encodes CASGLAETQYF.

This clonotype was seen many times. The chain links TRBV25-1 to TRBJ1-3; 10 nucleotides align to TRBD1. This CDR3 is 15 amino acids long. With V trimmed by 4 bases and J by 3 bases, 3 bases remained unmatched. The germline V gene has CDR1 MGHDK and CDR2 SYGVNS. The CDR3 DNA is TGTGCCAGCAGTGTGACAGGGGGCCTTGGAAACACCATATATTTT. It is translated as CASSVTGGLGNTIYF.

This clonotype occurred a few times. V is TRBV28 and J is TRBJ2-1; a weak D match, TRBD2 (5 bases). This CDR3 is 13 amino acids long. The V gene lost 3 bases and the J gene lost 2 bases, with 5 bases spanning the gap. Germline V gene data show CDR1 as MDHEN and CDR2 as SYDVKM. The CDR3 region is CASSLEAYNEQFF. CDR3 bases: TGTGCCAGCAGTTTGGAGGCCTACAATGAGCAGTTCTTC. The complete variable domain, with remaining parts taken from reference TRBV28 and TRBJ2-1, reads DVKVTQSSRYLVKRTGEKVFLECVQDMDHENMFWYRQDPGLGLRLIYFSYDVKMKEKGDIPEGYSVSREKKERFSLILESASTNQTSMYLCASSLEAYNEQFFGPGTRLTVL.

This clonotype has a count of ten or more. This rearrangement joins TRBV28 to TRBJ2-1; 10 bases are shared with TRBD2. The junction had 9 bases not matched to a gene; V was cut back by 8 bases and J by 8 bases. CDR3 length equals 14 residues. CDR1 is MDHEN and CDR2 is SYDVKM in the germline V gene. The CDR3 bases are TGTGCCAGCCGGGAGCGGGAGGGTCAGGATGAGCAGTTCTTC. Translated: CASREREGQDEQFF.

This clonotype was seen many times. The chain uses TRBV5-1 and TRBJ2-1, with a weak D call TRBD2 (6 bases). This CDR3 contains 14 residues. The V gene lost 2 bases and the J gene lost 5 bases, with 11 bases spanning the gap. The germline CDR1 and CDR2 sequences are SGHRS and YFSETQ. The chain's CDR3 is CASSFVAGNNEQFF. The CDR3 nucleotides read TGCGCCAGCAGCTTTGTCGCGGGAAACAATGAGCAGTTCTTC. The complete variable domain, with remaining parts taken from reference TRBV5-1 and TRBJ2-1, reads KAGVTQTPRYLIKTRGQQVTLSCSPISGHRSVSWYQQTPGQGLQFLFEYFSETQRNKGNFPGRFSGRQFSNSRSEMNVSTLELGDSALYLCASSFVAGNNEQFFGPGTRLTVL.

This clonotype was seen many times. The chain carries TRBV6-2 or TRBV6-3 and TRBJ2-5; D is ambiguous. Germline V gene sequence: CDR1 MNHEY, CDR2 SVGEGT. This CDR3 region has 13 residues. Trimming stripped 3 bases from V and 1 base from J, with 6 bases between. The CDR3 reads CASSYGRQETQYF. The DNA for the CDR3 is TGTGCCAGCAGTTATGGGCGCCAAGAGACCCAGTACTTC.

This clonotype showed up many times. The rearrangement uses TRBV20-1 and TRBJ2-3; D may be TRBD1 (6 bases). The V end was cut by 5 bases, the J end by 0 bases, with 12 bases between. Looked up from germline, CDR1 is DFQATT and CDR2 is SNEGSKA (reference sequence). The CDR3 is 14 residues long. CDR3 sequence reads: CSAPGHASTDTQYF. CDR3 nucleotide sequence: TGCAGTGCTCCGGGACATGCTAGCACAGATACGCAGTATTTT.

This clonotype was seen a single time. The rearrangement uses TRBV6-5 and TRBJ2-3; TRBD2 aligns across 11 bases. The CDR3 runs 16 residues. Germline values: CDR1 MNHEY, CDR2 SVGAGI. The trim removed 6 bases at V and 3 bases at J, leaving 8 bases unmatched. In nucleotides, the CDR3 is TGTGCCAGCAGGAGAGGGGCTAGCGGGAGGACAGATACGCAGTATTTT. Its translation: CASRRGASGRTDTQYF.

This clonotype was detected a few times. The V gene is TRBV20-1, the J gene TRBJ2-3; tentatively, D is TRBD2 (5 bases). The germline V gene has CDR1 DFQATT and CDR2 SNEGSKA (reference sequence). This CDR3 is 14 amino acids long. The germline V and J ends were trimmed by 3 bases and 4 bases, with 14 bases remaining between them. The CDR3 region is CSASSAGIADTQYF. The CDR3 DNA sequence: TGCAGTGCTAGTTCTGCGGGCATTGCAGATACGCAGTATTTT.

The genes are TRBV20-1 and TRBJ2-1; TRBD2 matches 7 bases. V lost 5 bases, J lost 8 bases, and 18 bases stayed unmatched. Germline lookup yields CDR1 DFQATT and CDR2 SNEGSKA (reference sequence). This CDR3 region has 16 residues. CDR3 sequence (DNA): TGCAGTGCTCCGCGAGGGCTGGGACTACAAGGGTATGAGCAGTTCTTC. Translating gives CSAPRGLGLQGYEQFF.

This clonotype was recorded only once. The V call is TRBV12-5, the J call TRBJ2-1; TRBD2 matches at 14 bases. The germline V gene has CDR1 LGHNT and CDR2 FRNRAP. V was clipped by 5 bases and J by 7 bases; unmatched bases: 7. This CDR3 spans 16 amino acids. CDR3 nucleotides: TGTGCTAGTGGTCCCTTGACTAGCGGGGGGGTGAATGAGCAGTTCTTC. This codes for CASGPLTSGGVNEQFF.

This clonotype has just a few counts. The V call is TRBV10-3, the J call TRBJ2-3; 7 bases are a match to TRBD2. Unmatched junction bases numbered 6, after V lost 8 bases and J lost 1 base. The germline gives CDR1 ENHRY, CDR2 SYGVKD. The CDR3 is 14 residues long. CDR3 residues: CAIRAGVGTDTQYF. Written as DNA, the CDR3 is TGTGCCATCCGGGCGGGAGTGGGCACAGATACGCAGTATTTT.

This clonotype was seen only a few times. V and J are TRBV15 and TRBJ1-5; TRBD1 agrees at 7 bases. CDR3 length equals 15 residues. CDR1 LNHNV and CDR2 YYDKDF come from the germline V gene (reference sequence). Unmatched junction bases numbered 4, after V lost 1 base and J lost 4 bases. The CDR3 region has the DNA TGTGCCACCAGCAGAGCACAGGGGCGTAATCAGCCCCAGCATTTT. Protein sequence: CATSRAQGRNQPQHF.

This clonotype was counted ten times or more. The CDR3 sequence: CASSYPTSGSSYEQYF. The CDR3 DNA follows: TGTGCCAGCAGCTACCCTACTAGCGGGAGTTCCTACGAGCAGTACTTC. V and J are TRBV7-9 and TRBJ2-7; TRBD2 aligns across 11 bases. Germline V CDR1 and CDR2: SEHNR, FQNEAQ (reference sequence). The CDR3 runs to 16 residues. Trimming at V came to 4 bases and at J to 1 base, leaving 6 bases not matched to a gene.

This clonotype occurred many times. The V and J genes are TRBV6-1 and TRBJ2-1, with a possible D match to TRBD2 (6 bases). CDR1 and CDR2 from the germline V gene are MNHNS and SASEGT. CDR3 length: 18 residues. V was shortened by 5 bases and J by 0 bases, with 20 bases between the two germline ends. CDR3: CASSRFTGTASSYNEQFF. The DNA of the CDR3 is TGTGCCAGCAGTAGGTTTACCGGGACTGCAAGCTCCTACAATGAGCAGTTCTTC.

At least ten counts were recorded for this clonotype. The rearrangement uses TRBV10-1 and TRBJ2-2, with D possibly being TRBD2 (6 bases). This CDR3 has 15 amino acids. Germline assignment: CDR1 WNHNN and CDR2 SYGVQD (reference sequence). Trimming removed 8 bases at V and 5 bases at J, with 18 bases between. The CDR3 protein is CASGRRLGETGELFF. In DNA form, the CDR3 reads TGCGCCAGCGGGAGGAGACTAGGCGAAACCGGGGAGCTGTTTTTT.

There are many counts of this clonotype. The chain carries TRBV4-2 and TRBJ1-6, with TRBD1 matching over 7 bases. V was clipped by 1 base and J by 9 bases; unmatched bases: 6. The germline CDR1 and CDR2 sequences are LGHNA and YNFKEQ. The length of the CDR3 is 15 residues. CDR3 in amino acids: CASSQVTGKSSPLHF. The CDR3 nucleotides are TGTGCCAGCAGCCAAGTGACAGGGAAGAGTTCACCCCTCCACTTT.

This clonotype was counted ten times or more. The chain joins TRBV5-5 to TRBJ2-7; TRBD2 matches 10 bases. Germline V lookup: CDR1 SGHKS, CDR2 YYEKEE (reference sequence). This CDR3 has 16 amino acids. V lost 0 bases, J lost 3 bases, and 6 bases stayed unmatched. The CDR3: CASSLGPSGSIYEQYF. In nucleotides, the CDR3 is TGTGCCAGCAGCTTGGGGCCTAGCGGGAGTATCTACGAGCAGTACTTC. Using reference TRBV5-5 and TRBJ2-7 for the parts outside the CDR3, the full variable domain is DAGVTQSPTHLIKTRGQQVTLRCSPISGHKSVSWYQQVLGQGPQFIFQYYEKEERGRGNFPDRFSARQFPNYSSELNVNALLLGDSALYLCASSLGPSGSIYEQYFGPGTRLTVT.

This clonotype was detected a few times. This chain links TRBV25-1 with TRBJ2-1, with D unresolved. The V gene's germline CDR1 is MGHDK and CDR2 SYGVNS. The CDR3 runs to 13 residues. Trimming pared 7 bases from V and 6 bases from J, leaving 13 bases between. The CDR3 DNA reads as TGTGCCAGCACAACTCCCGTCGGCAATGAGCAGTTCTTC. This sequence encodes CASTTPVGNEQFF.

This clonotype was seen repeatedly, ten times or more. This chain connects TRBV3-1 to TRBJ2-7; 9 bases fit TRBD2. Trimming took 1 base from V and 12 from J; bases not matched to a gene: 7. The CDR3 length is 13 residues. From germline, CDR1 is LGHDT and CDR2 YNNKEL (reference sequence). Written as DNA, the CDR3 is TGTGCCAGCAGCCAAGGAAGTAGCGGGAGTCTGTACGTC. It yields the protein CASSQGSSGSLYV.

This clonotype was seen a few times. This chain links TRBV24-1 with TRBJ1-2; D perhaps matches TRBD1 (5 bases). Trimming cost V 5 bases and J 3 bases, with 15 bases left between them. The germline V gene encodes CDR1 KGHDR and CDR2 SFDVKD. This CDR3 comprises 15 residues. Here the CDR3 reads CATSATGLADYGYTF. Written as DNA, the CDR3 is TGTGCCACCAGTGCTACAGGTCTCGCCGACTATGGCTACACCTTC.

There are a few counts of this clonotype. The chain joins TRBV6-4 to TRBJ2-1; the match to TRBD2 covers 8 bases. Looked up from germline, CDR1 is MRHNA and CDR2 is SNTAGT. V lost 0 bases to trimming and J lost 9 bases; unmatched junction nucleotides: 7. The CDR3 is made up of 15 amino acids. CDR3 amino acids: CASSDSTGGGGEQFF. The CDR3 region has the DNA TGTGCCAGCAGTGACTCTACGGGAGGGGGAGGTGAGCAGTTCTTC.

This clonotype turned up a few times. The genes are TRBV19 and TRBJ1-6; the D is unclear. Germline CDR1 reads LNHDA; CDR2 reads SQIVND (reference sequence). The CDR3 is 14 residues long. V was trimmed by 10 bases and J by 1 base, leaving 11 bases between them. The CDR3 DNA follows: TGTGCCACAAAGGAGAGGTCCTATAATTCACCCCTCCACTTT. Encoded protein: CATKERSYNSPLHF. The whole variable domain, filled in from reference TRBV19 and TRBJ1-6, reads DGGITQSPKYLFRKEGQNVTLSCEQNLNHDAMYWYRQDPGQGLRLIYYSQIVNDFQKGDIAEGYSVSREKKESFPLTVTSAQKNPTAFYLCATKERSYNSPLHFGNGTRLTVT.

Notes on this clonotype: A single base separates this from a much larger clone, so it may be a read error. The conserved phenylalanine or tryptophan is not found at the CDR3 terminus, so this likely reflects a read error. The chain is built from TRBV10-3 and TRBJ2-7; 8 bases match TRBD2. Germline CDR1 reads ENHRY; CDR2 reads SYGVKD. V gave up 10 bases and J gave up 2 bases; unmatched junction bases: 10. The CDR3 runs 14 residues. CDR3 in DNA: TGTGCCACCAAAGCGGGAGACAACCCCTACGAGCAGTACATC. This sequence encodes CATKAGDNPYEQYI.

This clonotype was counted between two and nine times. The V call is TRBV28, the J call TRBJ1-5; D possibly corresponds to TRBD1 (5 bases). CDR3 length: 15 residues. V lost 3 bases, J lost 2 bases, and 11 bases lay in between. CDR1 is MDHEN and CDR2 is SYDVKM in the germline V gene. CDR3 in DNA: TGTGCCAGCAGTTTCGGGCAGGGCCGCAATCAGCCCCAGCATTTT. This codes for CASSFGQGRNQPQHF.

Many counts were recorded for this clonotype. This chain connects TRBV20-1 to TRBJ1-5; TRBD1 aligns across 8 bases. The CDR3 contains 13 residues. Germline lookup yields CDR1 DFQATT and CDR2 SNEGSKA (reference sequence). The trim removed 4 bases at V and 7 bases at J, leaving 6 bases unmatched. The CDR3 coding sequence is TGCAGTGCTAAATCGACAGGGGACCAGCCCCAGCATTTT. Protein product: CSAKSTGDQPQHF.

The CDR3, as DNA: TGTGCCAGCAGCGTAGGGGTCTCCTACGAGCAGTACTTC. Translated, it gives CASSVGVSYEQYF. The V and J genes are TRBV6-1 and TRBJ2-7, with TRBD1 as a possible D gene (5 bases). This CDR3 contains 13 residues. Germline CDR1 MNHNS, CDR2 SASEGT. Trimming shortened V by 6 bases and J by 0 bases, and 9 bases separated the two germline ends.